In this sample, the clone carrying this TCR beta chain turned up a few times. Its antigen is not known. These data are taken from a study of regulatory T cells in long-lasting Graves disease. Notes on the study in general: Newly diagnosed disease favored TRBV20-1 and TRBJ2-1 over persistent disease.

The TCR beta library used iRepertoire HTBI primers with Arm-PCR amplification of CDR3. Using its own MiXCR run on the multiplex PCR reads, TCRdb lists one record per CDR3 protein. The sample lists 500,000 or so distinct CDR3 sequences, about a sixth occurring once. Regarding time point: newly diagnosed GD, antithyroid drugs for less than 3 months. PBMCs were the source of the RNA used for TCR sequencing. Trimming pared 6 bases from V and 5 bases from J, leaving 16 bases between. Germline V gene sequence: CDR1 MNHNS, CDR2 SASEGT. This CDR3 is 14 amino acids long. These sequences were also reported in another study, on T cells in Graves' hyperthyroidism and ophthalmopathy. That report adds: Graves' hyperthyroidism is called stable when ophthalmopathy does not progress within 18 months.

The receptor was derived from a middle-aged man with Graves disease. The starting material was peripheral blood mononuclear cells (PBMCs), obtained at new diagnosis, from a patient treated with antithyroid drugs. This chain connects TRBV6-1 to TRBJ1-1; D possibly corresponds to TRBD1 (6 bases). The CDR3 loop is CASRGGSGWTEAFF. Written as DNA, the CDR3 is TGTGCCAGCAGAGGGGGGTCGGGTTGGACTGAAGCTTTCTTT.